The 5 T cell receptor beta chains listed next were all sequenced from one sample in a study of blood T cell repertoires in COVID-19. The assay was immunoSEQ multiplex PCR, and TCRdb's table has in-frame clones only and misses some. In the table there are over 250,000 clones, 65% to 90% of which are singletons. The material sequenced was peripheral blood. Every receptor here comes from a human donor in a cohort sampled during active COVID-19.

The genes are TRBV2 and TRBJ2-3; TRBD2 matches 7 bases. J was trimmed by 3 bases and V by 8 bases; bases with no gene match: 5. CDR3 length: 13 amino acids. Germline loops: CDR1 SNHLY, CDR2 FYNNEI. CDR3 protein: CASLAEITDTQYF. CDR3 DNA sequence: TGTGCCAGCCTAGCGGAAATAACAGATACGCAGTATTTT.

V gene TRBV5-1 combines with J gene TRBJ2-7; a possible D gene is TRBD1 (6 bases). The V gene lost 4 bases and the J gene lost 1 base, with 12 bases spanning the gap. Germline assignment: CDR1 SGHRS and CDR2 YFSETQ. This CDR3 comprises 14 residues. For the CDR3, the DNA is TGCGCCAGCAGCAAGCGGACAGAATCCTACGAGCAGTACTTC. This translates into CASSKRTESYEQYF.

The gene calls are TRBV19 and TRBJ2-3; possibly TRBD2 for D (5 bases). The V and J ends lost 5 bases and 6 bases respectively, with 15 bases between them. The CDR3 contains 14 residues. The V gene's germline CDR1 is LNHDA and CDR2 SQIVND (reference sequence). CDR3 protein: CASSEGVARDTQYF. CDR3 nucleotides: TGTGCCAGTAGTGAGGGAGTGGCCCGGGATACGCAGTATTTT.

V and J are TRBV4-2 and TRBJ2-1; D remains ambiguous. This CDR3 is 15 amino acids long. V lost 4 bases to trimming and J lost 1 base, with 11 bases between them. CDR1 is LGHNA and CDR2 is YNFKEQ in the germline V gene. CDR3 DNA: TGTGCCAGCAGCCTCCAACTTGAATCCTACAATGAGCAGTTCTTC. Translation: CASSLQLESYNEQFF.

Only one count was recorded for this clone. The chain is built from TRBV12-3 or TRBV12-4 and TRBJ1-5, with D tentatively TRBD1 (5 bases). The CDR3 is made up of 13 amino acids. V was shortened by 5 bases and J by 3 bases, with 8 bases between the two germline ends. This CDR3 is CASSQGNNQPQHF. The CDR3 DNA follows: TGTGCCAGCAGTCAGGGAAACAATCAGCCCCAGCATTTT.